This T cell receptor beta chain appears in the sequencing data of a study of cytomegalovirus exposure and HLA in healthy donors. General study findings and limits: It was taken for granted in presence/absence analyses that sequencing depth across donors was roughly uniform. In a later analysis, donors in an Asian-associated ancestry cluster reportedly had fewer N-insertions in productive TCRs than the cohort mean. Diagnosis of cytomegalovirus status made by the classifier reportedly showed high specificity and sensitivity.

The sample holds one count of this clone. Its antigen is not identified. The ends were cut back, 5 bases at V and 1 base at J, with 6 bases in the middle. The CDR3 has 12 residues. Germline V gene data show CDR1 as SEHNR and CDR2 as FQNEAQ (reference sequence). The PCR contained 60 Vbeta and 13 Jbeta primers. Here immunoSEQ multiplex PCR was the method, and the copy in TCRdb shows in-frame clones only, minus some. This sample yields roughly 100,000 clones, of which over 75% are seen a single time; 6.9% belongs to the top ten. The receptor was derived from a man aged 30 to 39 in good health and CMV-seropositive. The sequenced sample consisted of PBMCs. V gene TRBV7-9 combines with J gene TRBJ2-7; D is unresolved. The CDR3 DNA sequence: TGTGCCAGCAGCCTAAATTCCTACGAGCAGTACTTC. It is translated as CASSLNSYEQYF.